The 9 T cell receptor beta chains presented below share a single source sample, sequenced in a study of breast tumors, draining lymph nodes, adjacent tissues. TCRdb re-analysed the multiplex PCR reads in MiXCR, keeping a single row per CDR3 protein. In the table there are some 230,000 distinct CDR3 sequences, less than 35% of which are singletons. The lymph nodes were axillary draining lymph nodes from breast cancer patients. Source material: axillary lymph node tissue. The receptors shown here come from a female donor with breast cancer. Some clones in this sample may be carry-over from other donors' samples.

This clonotype showed up many times. CDR3: CASSPTGTTNTGELFF. CDR3 sequence (DNA): TGCGCCAGCAGCCCGACTGGGACGACGAACACCGGGGAGCTGTTTTTT. V gene TRBV5-1 combines with J gene TRBJ2-2; the D call may be TRBD1 or TRBD2 (5 bases each). This CDR3 is 16 amino acids long. Germline V gives CDR1 SGHRS, CDR2 YFSETQ. Trimming pared 4 bases from V and 0 bases from J, leaving 13 bases between.

At least ten counts were recorded for this clonotype. The rearrangement joins TRBV25-1 to TRBJ2-3, with 9 bases aligning to TRBD2. The V and J ends lost 0 bases and 7 bases, in that order; junction bases with no gene match: 14. The CDR3 has 18 residues. The germline gives CDR1 MGHDK, CDR2 SYGVNS. CDR3 sequence: CASSEYSGGLGVFNTQYF. CDR3 sequence (DNA): TGTGCCAGCAGTGAATACAGCGGGGGGCTAGGCGTTTTTAATACGCAGTATTTT.

The chain uses TRBV7-2 and TRBJ2-3; 10 bases map to TRBD2. V lost 2 bases and J lost 6; bases outside the gene matches: 5. Germline values: CDR1 SGHTA, CDR2 FQGNSA. The CDR3 spans 15 residues. The CDR3 loop reads CASSLSGLAVDTQYF. CDR3 coding DNA: TGTGCCAGCAGCTTATCCGGACTAGCGGTGGATACGCAGTATTTT.

V gene TRBV25-1 combines with J gene TRBJ2-2; the match to TRBD2 covers 11 bases. The ends lost 6 bases at V and 11 bases at J; junction bases unmatched: 14. The CDR3 runs to 16 residues. Germline-derived CDR1 and CDR2 are MGHDK and SYGVNS. Written as DNA, the CDR3 is TGTGCCAGCAGGGGACTAGCGGAGTTGAGTAGCGGAGAGCTGTTTTTT. Protein: CASRGLAELSSGELFF.

This clonotype was recorded a few times. CDR3 in amino acids: CASRLGGLTYNEQFF. The CDR3 region has the DNA TGTGCCAGCAGGCTGGGAGGGCTGACCTACAATGAGCAGTTCTTC. This chain links TRBV5-5 with TRBJ2-1, with TRBD2 matching over 7 bases. The CDR3 is 15 residues long. The germline V gene has CDR1 SGHKS and CDR2 YYEKEE (reference sequence). V was clipped by 5 bases and J by 2 bases; unmatched bases: 7.

Ten or more counts support this clonotype. The chain combines TRBV7-2 with TRBJ2-3; unclear D gene. Per germline, CDR1 SGHTA and CDR2 FQGNSA. The CDR3 has 14 residues. V gave up 0 bases and J gave up 0 bases, with 4 bases separating them. The CDR3 coding sequence is TGTGCCAGCAGCTTAGCCAAGAGCACAGATACGCAGTATTTT. This translates into CASSLAKSTDTQYF.

V and J are TRBV7-3 and TRBJ2-2; the match to TRBD1 covers 9 bases. Looked up from germline, CDR1 is SGHTA and CDR2 is FQGTGA. The CDR3 covers 14 residues. The CDR3 region is CARPNRGRTGELFF. The CDR3 DNA sequence: TGTGCTAGGCCGAACAGGGGGCGAACCGGGGAGCTGTTTTTT.

This clonotype turned up a few times. A much larger clone lies a single base off, so this may be a read error. The rearrangement joins TRBV10-3 to TRBJ2-5, with 14 bases matching TRBD2. CDR3 length: 18 amino acids. Germline V gives CDR1 ENHRY, CDR2 SYGVKD. The V segment lost 11 bases and the J segment 0 bases; nucleotides outside the gene matches: 14. The CDR3 loop is CAARVPGTSGGHQETQYF. Here the CDR3 DNA reads TGTGCCGCGAGGGTTCCCGGGACTAGCGGGGGCCACCAAGAGACCCAGTACTTC.

This clonotype was seen ten or more times. This sequence joins TRBV4-3 and TRBJ2-5, with a weak D call TRBD2 (6 bases). CDR1 and CDR2 (germline): LGHNA, YSLEER. The CDR3 runs 15 residues. The V end lost 1 base, the J end lost 5 bases, and 14 bases lay between the germline ends. The CDR3 coding sequence is TGCGCCAGCAGCCAAGGAGGTCGCCGGGGGGAGACCCAGTACTTC. This encodes CASSQGGRRGETQYF.